Sequencing of this T cell receptor beta chain was carried out in a study of preoperative IRX-2 immunotherapy in early breast cancer. The CDR3 consists of 11 residues. V dropped 6 bases and J dropped 5 bases, with 7 bases sitting between them. Per germline, CDR1 SGHTA and CDR2 FQGTGA. Treatment of the sample: preoperative locoregional IRX-2 cytokine immunotherapy. Preoperative locoregional IRX-2 cytokine immunotherapy was tested in the phase Ib source study. Clones were sequenced by immunoSEQ multiplex PCR, and TCRdb holds only the in-frame ones, with some missing. The data show roughly 35,000 clones, 90% to 95% seen once.

The chain joins TRBV7-3 to TRBJ2-5; D is possibly TRBD2 (5 bases). The biological material was taken from a patient treated with IRX-2 immunotherapy. This TCR derives from a human donor with breast cancer. Written as DNA, the CDR3 is TGTGCCAGCAGTACTAGGGAGACCCAGTACTTC. Translating gives CASSTRETQYF.